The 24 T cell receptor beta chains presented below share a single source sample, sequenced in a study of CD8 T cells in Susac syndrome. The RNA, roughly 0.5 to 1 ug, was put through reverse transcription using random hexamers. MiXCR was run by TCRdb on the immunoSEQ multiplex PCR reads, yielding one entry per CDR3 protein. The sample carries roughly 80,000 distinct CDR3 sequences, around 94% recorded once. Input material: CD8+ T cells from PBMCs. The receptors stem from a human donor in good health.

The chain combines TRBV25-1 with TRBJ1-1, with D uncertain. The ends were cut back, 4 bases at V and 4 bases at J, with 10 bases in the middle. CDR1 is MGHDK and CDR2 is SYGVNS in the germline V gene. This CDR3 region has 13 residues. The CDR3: CASSVPGSTEAFF. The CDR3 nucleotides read TGTGCCAGCAGTGTACCCGGGAGCACTGAAGCTTTCTTT.

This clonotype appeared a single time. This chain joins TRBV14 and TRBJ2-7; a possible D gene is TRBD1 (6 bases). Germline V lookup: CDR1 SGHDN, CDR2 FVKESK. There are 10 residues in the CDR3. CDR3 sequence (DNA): TGTCCCGACAGGATTGATGGGCAGTACGTC. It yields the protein CPDRIDGQYV.

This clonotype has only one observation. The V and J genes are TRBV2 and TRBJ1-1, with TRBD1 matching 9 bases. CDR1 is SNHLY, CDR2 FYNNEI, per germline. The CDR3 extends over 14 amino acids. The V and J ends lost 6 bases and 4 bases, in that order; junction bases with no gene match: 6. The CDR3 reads CASSYRGRVTEAFF. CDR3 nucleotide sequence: TGTGCCAGCAGCTACAGGGGGCGGGTCACTGAAGCTTTCTTT.

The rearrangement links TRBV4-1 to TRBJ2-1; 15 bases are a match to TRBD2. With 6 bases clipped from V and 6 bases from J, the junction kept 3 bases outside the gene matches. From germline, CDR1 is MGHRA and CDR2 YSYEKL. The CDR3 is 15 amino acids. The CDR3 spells CASSGLAGGGNEQFF. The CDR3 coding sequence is TGCGCCAGCAGTGGACTAGCGGGAGGGGGCAATGAGCAGTTCTTC.

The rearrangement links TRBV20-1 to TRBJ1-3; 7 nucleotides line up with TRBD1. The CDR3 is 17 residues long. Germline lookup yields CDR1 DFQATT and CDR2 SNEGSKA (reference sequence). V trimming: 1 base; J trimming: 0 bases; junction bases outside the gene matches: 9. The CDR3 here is CSARGSSGGFSGNTIYF. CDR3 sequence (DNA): TGCAGTGCTAGAGGTTCTTCAGGGGGGTTCTCTGGAAACACCATATATTTT.

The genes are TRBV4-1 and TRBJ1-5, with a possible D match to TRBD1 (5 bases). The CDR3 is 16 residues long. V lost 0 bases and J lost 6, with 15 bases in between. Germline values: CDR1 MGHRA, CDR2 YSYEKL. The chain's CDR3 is CASSQEPGLRVQPQHF. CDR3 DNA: TGCGCCAGCAGCCAAGAGCCAGGGTTAAGGGTTCAGCCCCAGCATTTT.

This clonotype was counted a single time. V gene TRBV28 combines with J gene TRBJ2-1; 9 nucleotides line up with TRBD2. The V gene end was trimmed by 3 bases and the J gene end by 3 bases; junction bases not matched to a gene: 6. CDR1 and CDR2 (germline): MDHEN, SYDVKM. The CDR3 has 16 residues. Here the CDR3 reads CASSFPASGDYNEQFF. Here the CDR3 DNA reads TGTGCCAGCAGTTTCCCGGCTAGCGGGGACTACAATGAGCAGTTCTTC.

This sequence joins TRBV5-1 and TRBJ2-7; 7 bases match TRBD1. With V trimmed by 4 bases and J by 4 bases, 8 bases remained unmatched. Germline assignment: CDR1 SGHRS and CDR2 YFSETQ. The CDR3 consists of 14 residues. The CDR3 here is CASSLGQSNYEQYF. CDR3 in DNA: TGCGCCAGCAGCCTGGGACAGTCGAATTACGAGCAGTACTTC.

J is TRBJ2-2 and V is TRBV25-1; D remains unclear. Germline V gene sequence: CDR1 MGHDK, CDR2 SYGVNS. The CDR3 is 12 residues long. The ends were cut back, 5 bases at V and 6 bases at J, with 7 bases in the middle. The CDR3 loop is CASSRISGELFF. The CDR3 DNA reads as TGTGCCAGCAGTCGAATCTCCGGGGAGCTGTTTTTT. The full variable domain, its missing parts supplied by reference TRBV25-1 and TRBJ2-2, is EADIYQTPRYLVIGTGKKITLECSQTMGHDKMYWYQQDPGMELHLIHYSYGVNSTEKGDLSSESTVSRIRTEHFPLTLESARPSHTSQYLCASSRISGELFFGEGSRLTVL.

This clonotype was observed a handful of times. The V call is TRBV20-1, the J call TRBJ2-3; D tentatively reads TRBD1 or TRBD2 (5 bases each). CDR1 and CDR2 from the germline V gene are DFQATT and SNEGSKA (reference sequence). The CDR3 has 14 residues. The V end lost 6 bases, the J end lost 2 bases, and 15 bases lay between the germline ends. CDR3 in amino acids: CSAPPSRDTDTQYF. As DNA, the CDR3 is TGCAGTGCCCCCCCTAGCAGGGACACAGATACGCAGTATTTT.

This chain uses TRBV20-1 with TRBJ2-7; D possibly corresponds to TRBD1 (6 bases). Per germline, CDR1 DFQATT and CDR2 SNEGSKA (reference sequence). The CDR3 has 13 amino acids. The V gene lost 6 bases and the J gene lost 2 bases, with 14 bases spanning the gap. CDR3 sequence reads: CSATSTGTYEQYV. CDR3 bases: TGCAGTGCAACCTCCACAGGGACCTACGAGCAGTACGTC.

CDR3 amino acids: CASAGGYGAFF. The CDR3 DNA is TGTGCCTCGGCGGGGGGTTATGGAGCTTTCTTT. This chain connects TRBV30 to TRBJ1-1; a possible D gene is TRBD1 (5 bases). The V gene lost 7 bases and the J gene lost 10 bases, with 16 bases spanning the gap. Germline V gene lookup returns CDR1 GTSNPN and CDR2 SVGIG (reference sequence). The CDR3 runs 11 residues.

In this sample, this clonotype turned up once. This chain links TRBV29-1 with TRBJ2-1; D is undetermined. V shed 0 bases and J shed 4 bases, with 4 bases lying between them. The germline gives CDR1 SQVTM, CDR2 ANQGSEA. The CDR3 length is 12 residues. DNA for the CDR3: TGCAGCGTTGAAGAAAGATACAATGAGCAGTTCTTC. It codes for CSVEERYNEQFF.

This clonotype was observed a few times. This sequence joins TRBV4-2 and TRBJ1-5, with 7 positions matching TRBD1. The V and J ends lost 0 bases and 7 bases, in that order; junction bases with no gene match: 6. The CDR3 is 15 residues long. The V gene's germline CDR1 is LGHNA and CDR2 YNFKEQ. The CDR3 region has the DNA TGTGCCAGCAGCCAAGACGCTACAGGGGACCAGCCCCAGCATTTT. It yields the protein CASSQDATGDQPQHF.

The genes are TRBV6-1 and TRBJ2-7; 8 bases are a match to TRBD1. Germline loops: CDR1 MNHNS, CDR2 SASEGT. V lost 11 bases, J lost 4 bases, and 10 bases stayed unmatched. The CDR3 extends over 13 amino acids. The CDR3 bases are TGTGCCGGCGGGACAGGTGGATGGTACGAGCAGTACGTC. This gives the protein CAGGTGGWYEQYV.

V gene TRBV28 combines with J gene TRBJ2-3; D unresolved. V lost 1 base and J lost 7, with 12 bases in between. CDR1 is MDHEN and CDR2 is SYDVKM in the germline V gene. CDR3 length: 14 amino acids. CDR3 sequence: CASSLSPGAYTQYF. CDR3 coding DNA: TGTGCCAGCAGTTTATCCCCGGGCGCATATACGCAGTATTTT.

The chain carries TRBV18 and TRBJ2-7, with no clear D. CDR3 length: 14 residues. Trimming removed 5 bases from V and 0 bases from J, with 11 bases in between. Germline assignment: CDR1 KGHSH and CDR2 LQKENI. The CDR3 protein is CASSVTGPSYEQYF. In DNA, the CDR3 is TGTGCCAGCTCAGTCACGGGCCCCTCCTACGAGCAGTACTTC.

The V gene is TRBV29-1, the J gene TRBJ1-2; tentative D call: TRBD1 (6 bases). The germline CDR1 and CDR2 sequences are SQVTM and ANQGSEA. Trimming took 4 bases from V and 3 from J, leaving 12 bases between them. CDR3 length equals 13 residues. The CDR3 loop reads CSVAGAFDYGYTF. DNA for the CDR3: TGCAGCGTTGCGGGGGCGTTTGACTATGGCTACACCTTC.

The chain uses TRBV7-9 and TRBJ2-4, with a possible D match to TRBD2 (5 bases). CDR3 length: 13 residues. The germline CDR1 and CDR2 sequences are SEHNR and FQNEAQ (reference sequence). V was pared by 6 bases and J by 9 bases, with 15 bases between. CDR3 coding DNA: TGTGCCAGCAGTTTTGGACTGGAAGGCATTCAGTACTTC. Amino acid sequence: CASSFGLEGIQYF.

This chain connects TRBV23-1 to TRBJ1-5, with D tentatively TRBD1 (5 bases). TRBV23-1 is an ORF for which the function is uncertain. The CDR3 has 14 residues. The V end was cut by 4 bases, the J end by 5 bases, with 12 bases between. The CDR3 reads CASSRDYFYQPQHF. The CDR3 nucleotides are TGCGCCAGCAGTCGGGACTACTTTTATCAGCCCCAGCATTTT.

CDR3 region: CSASPGLRAGELFF. The DNA of the CDR3 is TGCAGTGCTAGCCCTGGACTGCGCGCCGGGGAGCTGTTTTTT. The rearrangement joins TRBV20-1 to TRBJ2-2, with a tentative D call TRBD2 (5 bases). V was shortened by 3 bases and J by 6 bases, with 14 bases between the two germline ends. Germline CDR1 and CDR2: DFQATT and SNEGSKA (reference sequence). This CDR3 has 14 amino acids.

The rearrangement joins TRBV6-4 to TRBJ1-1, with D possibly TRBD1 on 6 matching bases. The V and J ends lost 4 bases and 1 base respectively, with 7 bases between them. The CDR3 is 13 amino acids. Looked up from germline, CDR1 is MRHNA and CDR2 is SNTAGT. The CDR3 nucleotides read TGTGCCAGCAGTGCAGGGGCGAACACTGAAGCTTTCTTT. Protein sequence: CASSAGANTEAFF.

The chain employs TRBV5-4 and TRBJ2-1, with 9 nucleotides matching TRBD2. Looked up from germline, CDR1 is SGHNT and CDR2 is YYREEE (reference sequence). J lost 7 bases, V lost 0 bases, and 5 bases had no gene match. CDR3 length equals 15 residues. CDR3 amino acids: CASSLGLAVVNEQFF. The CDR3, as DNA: TGTGCCAGCAGCTTGGGACTAGCGGTAGTGAATGAGCAGTTCTTC.

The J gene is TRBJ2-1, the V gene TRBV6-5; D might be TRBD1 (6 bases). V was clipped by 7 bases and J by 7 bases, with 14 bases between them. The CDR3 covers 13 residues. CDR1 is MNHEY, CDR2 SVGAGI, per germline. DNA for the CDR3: TGTGCCAGCACCCAGACAGGTGGGAATGAGCAGTTCTTC. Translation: CASTQTGGNEQFF.